Included here is one TCR beta chain sequence, with context. Time point reported: patch test 3, about 24 weeks after DPC sensitization. Documented treatment: therapeutic diphenylcyclopropenone sensitization with weekly scalp DPC. The CDR3 loop spans 15 amino acids. Trimming shortened V by 1 base and J by 4 bases, and 11 bases separated the two germline ends. Germline CDR1 reads SGHAT; CDR2 reads FQNNGV. The data belong to a study of human T cells and chemical hapten exposure. TCRdb used MiXCR to reprocess the RACE reads, holding one entry per CDR3 protein. The table records about 84,000 distinct CDR3 sequences, 10% to 13% of them present only once.

Sequenced material: whole blood, taken in connection with sensitization to the hapten diphenylcyclopropenone (DPC). This receptor was taken from a woman aged 45 to 65 with alopecia areata. Some clones in this sample may be carry-over from other donors' samples. V gene TRBV11-2 combines with J gene TRBJ2-1; possibly TRBD1 for D (6 bases). CDR3 sequence: CASSLATDRYNEQFF. The CDR3 DNA is TGTGCCAGCAGCTTAGCGACGGACAGATACAATGAGCAGTTCTTC.